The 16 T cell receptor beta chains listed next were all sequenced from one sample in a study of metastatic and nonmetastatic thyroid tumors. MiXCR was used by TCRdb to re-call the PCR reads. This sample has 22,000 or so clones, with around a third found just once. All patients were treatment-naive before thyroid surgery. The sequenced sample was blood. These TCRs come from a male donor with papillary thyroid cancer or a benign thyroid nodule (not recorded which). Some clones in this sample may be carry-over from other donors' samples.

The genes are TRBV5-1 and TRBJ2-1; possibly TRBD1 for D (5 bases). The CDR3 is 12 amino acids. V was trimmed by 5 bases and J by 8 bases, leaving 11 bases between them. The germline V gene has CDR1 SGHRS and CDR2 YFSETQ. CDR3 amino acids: CASRKGWDEQFF. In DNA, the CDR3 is TGCGCCAGCAGGAAGGGGTGGGATGAGCAGTTCTTC.

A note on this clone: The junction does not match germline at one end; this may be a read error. The CDR3 spells CVSSYSGTGVFSGANVLTF. The DNA for the CDR3 is TGTGTCAGCAGTTACTCGGGGACAGGGGTTTTCTCTGGGGCCAACGTCCTGACTTTC. The V call is TRBV6-2 or TRBV6-3, the J call TRBJ2-6, with TRBD1 matching 10 bases. The CDR3 is 19 residues long. Germline CDR1 is MNHEY and CDR2 is SVGEGT.

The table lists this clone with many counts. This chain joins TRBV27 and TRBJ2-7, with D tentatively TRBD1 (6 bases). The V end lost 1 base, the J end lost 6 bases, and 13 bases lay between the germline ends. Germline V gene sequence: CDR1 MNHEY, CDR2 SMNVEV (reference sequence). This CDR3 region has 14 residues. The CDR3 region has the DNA TGTGCCAGCAGTTTATATCTGACAGGAGGCGAGCAGTACTTC. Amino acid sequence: CASSLYLTGGEQYF.

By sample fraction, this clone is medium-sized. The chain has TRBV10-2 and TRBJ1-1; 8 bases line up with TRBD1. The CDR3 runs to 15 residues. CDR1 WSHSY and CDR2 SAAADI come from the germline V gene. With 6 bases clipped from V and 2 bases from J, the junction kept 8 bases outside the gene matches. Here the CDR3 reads CASRHPQGANTEAFF. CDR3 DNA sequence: TGCGCCAGCAGACATCCCCAGGGGGCAAACACTGAAGCTTTCTTT.

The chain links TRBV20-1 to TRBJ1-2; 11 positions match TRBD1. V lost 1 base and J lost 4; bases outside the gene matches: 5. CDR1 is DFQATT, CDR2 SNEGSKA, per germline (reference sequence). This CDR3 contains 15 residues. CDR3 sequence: CSARGSGTGGYGYTF. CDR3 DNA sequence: TGCAGTGCTAGAGGCTCCGGGACAGGGGGCTATGGCTACACCTTC.

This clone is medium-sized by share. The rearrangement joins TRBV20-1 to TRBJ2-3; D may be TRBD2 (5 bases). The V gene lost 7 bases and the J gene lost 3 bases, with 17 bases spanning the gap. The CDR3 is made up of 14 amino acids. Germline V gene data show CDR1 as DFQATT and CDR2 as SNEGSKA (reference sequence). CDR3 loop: CSEVSAYGTDTQYF. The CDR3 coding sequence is TGCAGTGAAGTTAGCGCATATGGGACAGATACGCAGTATTTT.

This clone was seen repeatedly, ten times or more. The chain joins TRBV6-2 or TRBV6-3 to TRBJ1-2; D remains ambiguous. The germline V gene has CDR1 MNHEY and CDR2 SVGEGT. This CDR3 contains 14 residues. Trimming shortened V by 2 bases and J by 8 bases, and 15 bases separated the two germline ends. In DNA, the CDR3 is TGTGCCAGCAGTTACGGGGTAGGGCCTTCGGGCTACACCTTC. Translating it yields CASSYGVGPSGYTF.

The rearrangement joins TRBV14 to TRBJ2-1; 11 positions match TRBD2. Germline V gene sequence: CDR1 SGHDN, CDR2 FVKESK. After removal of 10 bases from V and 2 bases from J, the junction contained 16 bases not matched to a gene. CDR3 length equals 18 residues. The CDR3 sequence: CAIPIAASGGPTYNEQFF. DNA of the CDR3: TGTGCCATCCCGATAGCGGCTAGCGGGGGGCCAACCTACAATGAGCAGTTCTTC.

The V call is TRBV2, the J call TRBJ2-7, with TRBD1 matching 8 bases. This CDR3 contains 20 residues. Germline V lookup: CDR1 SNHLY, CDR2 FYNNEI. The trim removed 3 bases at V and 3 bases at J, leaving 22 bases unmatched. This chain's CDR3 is CASSDPLETGAPSLSYEQYF. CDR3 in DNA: TGTGCCAGCAGTGATCCCCTCGAGACAGGGGCCCCCTCTTTGAGCTACGAGCAGTACTTC. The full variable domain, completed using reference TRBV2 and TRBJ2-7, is EPEVTQTPSHQVTQMGQEVILRCVPISNHLYFYWYRQILGQKVEFLVSFYNNEISEKSEIFDDQFSVERPDGSNFTLKIRSTKLEDSAMYFCASSDPLETGAPSLSYEQYFGPGTRLTVT.

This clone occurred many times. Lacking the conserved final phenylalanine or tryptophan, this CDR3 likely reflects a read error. The CDR3: CASRTNSYNEQFV. The CDR3 nucleotides are TGTGCCAGCAGGACTAACTCCTACAATGAGCAGTTCGTC. This chain connects TRBV11-3 to TRBJ2-1, with TRBD2 as a possible D gene (5 bases). From germline, CDR1 is SGHNT and CDR2 YENEEA. The ends were cut back, 6 bases at V and 0 bases at J, with 6 bases in the middle. This CDR3 spans 13 amino acids.

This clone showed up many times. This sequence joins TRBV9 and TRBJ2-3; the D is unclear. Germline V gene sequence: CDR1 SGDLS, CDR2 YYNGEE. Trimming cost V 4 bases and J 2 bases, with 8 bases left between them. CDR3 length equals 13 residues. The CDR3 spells CASSTNPTDTQYF. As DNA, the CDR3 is TGTGCCAGCAGCACAAACCCCACAGATACGCAGTATTTT.

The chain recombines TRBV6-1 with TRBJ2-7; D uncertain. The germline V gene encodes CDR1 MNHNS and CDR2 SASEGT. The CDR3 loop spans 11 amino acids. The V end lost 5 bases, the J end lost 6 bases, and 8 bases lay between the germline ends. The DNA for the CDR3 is TGTGCCAGCAGTAACAGCCGCGAGCAGTACTTC. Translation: CASSNSREQYF.

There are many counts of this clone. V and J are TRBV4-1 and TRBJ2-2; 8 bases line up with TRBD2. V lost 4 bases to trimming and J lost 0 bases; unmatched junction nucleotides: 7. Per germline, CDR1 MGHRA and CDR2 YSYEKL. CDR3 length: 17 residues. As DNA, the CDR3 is TGCGCCAGCAGCCCCGCGCTAGCGGGCTCGAACACCGGGGAGCTGTTTTTT. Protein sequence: CASSPALAGSNTGELFF.

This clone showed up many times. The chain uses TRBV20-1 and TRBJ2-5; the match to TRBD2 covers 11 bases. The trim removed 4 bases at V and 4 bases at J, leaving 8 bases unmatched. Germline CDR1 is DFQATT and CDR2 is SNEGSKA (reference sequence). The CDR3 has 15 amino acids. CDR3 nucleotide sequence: TGCAGTGCTATCAAACTAGCGGGAGAGCGAGAGACCCAGTACTTC. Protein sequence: CSAIKLAGERETQYF.

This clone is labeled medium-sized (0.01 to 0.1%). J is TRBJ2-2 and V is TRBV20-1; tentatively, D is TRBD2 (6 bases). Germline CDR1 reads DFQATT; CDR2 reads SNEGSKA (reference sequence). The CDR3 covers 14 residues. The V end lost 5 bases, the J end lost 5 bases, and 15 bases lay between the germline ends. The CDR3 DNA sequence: TGCAGTGCTTATACTAGACGGGGGACCGGGGAGCTGTTTTTT. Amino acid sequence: CSAYTRRGTGELFF.

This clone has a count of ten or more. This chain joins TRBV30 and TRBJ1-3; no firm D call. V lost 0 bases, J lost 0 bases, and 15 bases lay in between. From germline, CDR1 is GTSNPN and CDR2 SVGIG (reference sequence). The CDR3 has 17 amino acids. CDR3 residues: CAWSVSLGGYSGNTIYF. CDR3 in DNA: TGTGCCTGGAGTGTTTCGTTGGGCGGATACTCTGGAAACACCATATATTTT.